These 26 T cell receptor beta chains were sequenced from one sample in a study of blood T cell repertoires in COVID-19. TCRdb's copy holds only in-frame clones and misses some; the assay was immunoSEQ multiplex PCR. Of around 300,000 clones in the sample, over 80% were seen once. Sequenced material: peripheral blood. Receptor source: a woman between 50 and 59 years old with active or convalescent COVID-19.

The rearrangement links TRBV28 to TRBJ1-6; D is possibly TRBD1 (5 bases). The CDR3 is made up of 14 amino acids. Trimming pared 6 bases from V and 10 bases from J, leaving 16 bases between. The germline V gene has CDR1 MDHEN and CDR2 SYDVKM. The CDR3 is CASSEGVSRSPLHF. CDR3 bases: TGTGCCAGCAGCGAAGGGGTATCCCGGTCACCCCTCCACTTT.

The gene calls are TRBV7-9 and TRBJ1-4; 9 bases are shared with TRBD1. The V gene end was trimmed by 5 bases and the J gene end by 5 bases; junction bases not matched to a gene: 6. There are 15 residues in the CDR3. Germline V lookup: CDR1 SEHNR, CDR2 FQNEAQ (reference sequence). CDR3 residues: CASSATGQGNEKLFF. DNA for the CDR3: TGTGCCAGCAGCGCGACGGGACAGGGCAATGAAAAACTGTTTTTT.

The chain carries TRBV12-3 or TRBV12-4 and TRBJ2-1, with 10 bases fitting TRBD1. The V gene end was trimmed by 4 bases and the J gene end by 10 bases; junction bases not matched to a gene: 4. This CDR3 contains 13 residues. The CDR3: CASSWTGGPEQFF. The DNA for the CDR3 is TGTGCCAGCAGTTGGACAGGGGGGCCCGAGCAGTTCTTC.

V is TRBV30 and J is TRBJ2-5; 10 bases are shared with TRBD1. Germline V gene data show CDR1 as GTSNPN and CDR2 as SVGIG (reference sequence). V shed 5 bases and J 4 bases; nucleotides not matched to a gene: 10. The length of the CDR3 is 15 residues. This CDR3 is CAWENPGQGRETQYF. As DNA, the CDR3 is TGTGCCTGGGAAAACCCGGGACAGGGGCGAGAGACCCAGTACTTC.

V gene TRBV18 combines with J gene TRBJ1-4, with a tentative D call TRBD1 (5 bases). CDR1 and CDR2 from the germline V gene are KGHSH and LQKENI. Deletions cut 6 bases from V and 4 bases from J, with 15 bases between. The CDR3 totals 15 residues. CDR3 nucleotide sequence: TGTGCCAGCTCCCCCTCTGGGGCATTTAATGAAAAACTGTTTTTT. Translation gives CASSPSGAFNEKLFF.

CDR3 bases: TGTGCCAGCAGCTCCCCAGCGGGAGGGTTCTACAATGAGCAGTTCTTC. Translating it yields CASSSPAGGFYNEQFF. The chain links TRBV7-3 to TRBJ2-1; 10 bases match TRBD2. This CDR3 comprises 16 residues. Germline CDR1 reads SGHTA; CDR2 reads FQGTGA. With V trimmed by 4 bases and J by 3 bases, 6 bases remained unmatched. Full variable domain (missing parts from reference TRBV7-3 and TRBJ2-1): GAGVSQTPSNKVTEKGKYVELRCDPISGHTALYWYRQSLGQGPEFLIYFQGTGAADDSGLPNDRFFAVRPEGSVSTLKIQRTERGDSAVYLCASSSPAGGFYNEQFFGPGTRLTVL.

Only one count was recorded for this clone. The chain recombines TRBV28 with TRBJ1-1; 7 nucleotides agree with TRBD1. Germline assignment: CDR1 MDHEN and CDR2 SYDVKM. With 6 bases clipped from V and 1 base from J, the junction kept 11 bases outside the gene matches. The CDR3 has 16 residues. CDR3 in DNA: TGTGCCAGCAGACGTTTTCAGGGGGGCCCGAACACTGAAGCTTTCTTT. Residues: CASRRFQGGPNTEAFF.

This sequence joins TRBV19 and TRBJ2-1; D call uncertain. This CDR3 spans 15 amino acids. Trimming pared 0 bases from V and 0 bases from J, leaving 6 bases between. Germline CDR1 and CDR2: LNHDA and SQIVND (reference sequence). As DNA, the CDR3 is TGTGCCAGTAGTATAGAAGTGAGCTCCTACAATGAGCAGTTCTTC. Amino acids: CASSIEVSSYNEQFF.

This rearrangement joins TRBV6-5 to TRBJ2-7; TRBD1 aligns across 9 bases. V trimming: 5 bases; J trimming: 2 bases; junction bases outside the gene matches: 4. Germline loops: CDR1 MNHEY, CDR2 SVGAGI. This CDR3 is built from 14 residues. The CDR3: CASSRTGVPYEQYF. CDR3 DNA: TGTGCCAGCAGTCGGACAGGGGTCCCCTACGAGCAGTACTTC.

V and J are TRBV28 and TRBJ2-7; D perhaps matches TRBD2 (5 bases). Germline CDR1 is MDHEN and CDR2 is SYDVKM. CDR3 length: 15 amino acids. The germline V and J ends were trimmed by 8 bases and 0 bases, with 17 bases remaining between them. CDR3 DNA: TGTGCCAGCGGCCCCCAGCGGCTTCTCTCCTACGAGCAGTACTTC. Translating it yields CASGPQRLLSYEQYF.

This chain connects TRBV18 to TRBJ1-2, with unresolved D. The CDR3 loop spans 16 amino acids. The V end lost 6 bases, the J end lost 0 bases, and 17 bases lay between the germline ends. CDR1 and CDR2 (germline): KGHSH, LQKENI. The CDR3 region is CASSPRTGITNYGYTF. The CDR3 DNA reads TGTGCCAGCTCCCCGCGGACGGGAATTACTAACTATGGCTACACCTTC.

J is TRBJ1-4 and V is TRBV18, with D perhaps TRBD1 (5 bases). From germline, CDR1 is KGHSH and CDR2 LQKENI. The CDR3 loop spans 14 amino acids. Trimming pared 6 bases from V and 7 bases from J, leaving 15 bases between. The CDR3 spells CASSRGQGGEKLFF. DNA of the CDR3: TGTGCCAGCTCCCGCGGCCAGGGCGGTGAAAAACTGTTTTTT.

The chain combines TRBV2 with TRBJ1-1, with D perhaps matching TRBD1 (6 bases). CDR3 length equals 16 residues. Trimming shortened V by 6 bases and J by 4 bases, and 21 bases separated the two germline ends. Looked up from germline, CDR1 is SNHLY and CDR2 is FYNNEI. CDR3 amino acids: CASSYPGGHESTEAFF. CDR3 coding DNA: TGTGCCAGCAGCTATCCCGGGGGGCATGAGAGCACTGAAGCTTTCTTT.

The CDR3: CASSLGPRAPNSPLHF. For the CDR3, the DNA is TGTGCCAGCAGTTTAGGCCCGAGGGCCCCAAATTCACCCCTCCACTTT. The chain uses TRBV28 and TRBJ1-6, with D uncertain. V dropped 2 bases and J dropped 7 bases, with 15 bases sitting between them. Germline CDR1 MDHEN, CDR2 SYDVKM. The CDR3 length is 16 residues.

The chain carries TRBV24-1 and TRBJ1-2, with 9 bases identical to TRBD1. This CDR3 is built from 15 residues. J gave up 6 bases and V 4 bases, and 8 bases lay outside the gene matches. Germline CDR1 KGHDR, CDR2 SFDVKD. The CDR3 reads CATSEGTGTIDGYTF. The CDR3 region has the DNA TGTGCCACCAGTGAAGGGACAGGGACGATTGATGGCTACACCTTC.

V and J are TRBV6-6 and TRBJ1-3; D might be TRBD1 (5 bases). This CDR3 is built from 16 residues. Trimming stripped 3 bases from V and 1 base from J, with 13 bases between. Germline CDR1 is MNHNY and CDR2 is SVGAGI (reference sequence). The DNA for the CDR3 is TGTGCCAGCAGTTATTCACTCCGGGGGTCTGGAAACACCATATATTTT. Residues: CASSYSLRGSGNTIYF.

The table lists this clone with a few counts. This chain uses TRBV19 with TRBJ1-2; D possibly corresponds to TRBD1 (5 bases). Trimming removed 5 bases from V and 4 bases from J, with 11 bases in between. Per germline, CDR1 LNHDA and CDR2 SQIVND (reference sequence). The CDR3 spans 13 residues. The CDR3 here is CASSPRAGYGYTF. The CDR3 DNA sequence: TGTGCCAGTAGTCCCAGGGCCGGCTATGGCTACACCTTC.

This clone was picked up one time. V and J are TRBV3-1 (or the pseudogene TRBV3-2) and TRBJ1-1; D is possibly TRBD1 (5 bases). This CDR3 is 15 amino acids long. With 2 bases removed from V and 3 bases from J, the gap between germline ends came to 13 bases. Germline assignment: CDR1 LGHDT and CDR2 YNNKEL (reference sequence). DNA for the CDR3: TGTGCCAGCAGCCAAACCAGGGTTTTCGACACTGAAGCTTTCTTT. Translation gives CASSQTRVFDTEAFF.

The chain couples TRBV19 to TRBJ2-3; 12 positions match TRBD2. The CDR3 is made up of 18 amino acids. The ends lost 3 bases at V and 4 bases at J; junction bases unmatched: 11. Germline V gene lookup returns CDR1 LNHDA and CDR2 SQIVND (reference sequence). The CDR3 nucleotides are TGTGCCAGTAGTATGACTAGCGGGAGCAGTGTGAGCCCAGATACGCAGTATTTT. Its translation is CASSMTSGSSVSPDTQYF.

The gene calls are TRBV28 and TRBJ2-7, with 8 nucleotides matching TRBD2. Per germline, CDR1 MDHEN and CDR2 SYDVKM. Unmatched junction bases numbered 19, after V lost 7 bases and J lost 2 bases. The CDR3 consists of 18 residues. The CDR3 region is CASKGEGGPSGLAYEQYF. DNA of the CDR3: TGTGCCAGCAAGGGAGAGGGGGGACCCTCGGGACTAGCCTACGAGCAGTACTTC. Using reference TRBV28 and TRBJ2-7 for the parts outside the CDR3, the full variable domain is DVKVTQSSRYLVKRTGEKVFLECVQDMDHENMFWYRQDPGLGLRLIYFSYDVKMKEKGDIPEGYSVSREKKERFSLILESASTNQTSMYLCASKGEGGPSGLAYEQYFGPGTRLTVT.

The rearrangement joins TRBV12-5 to TRBJ2-3; 8 bases map to TRBD2. The CDR3 sequence is 14 residues long. Trimming at V came to 9 bases and at J to 4 bases, leaving 9 bases not matched to a gene. CDR1 is LGHNT and CDR2 is FRNRAP in the germline V gene. The CDR3: CASRPGRASDTQYF. DNA for the CDR3: TGTGCTAGCCGCCCCGGGAGGGCCTCAGATACGCAGTATTTT.

V usage is TRBV14 and J usage is TRBJ1-6; no clear D. Germline V CDR1 and CDR2: SGHDN, FVKESK. Trimming took off 0 bases at V and 16 bases at J, with 13 bases between the two ends. The CDR3 totals 13 residues. CDR3 region: CASSQDRVLRLHF. The CDR3 bases are TGTGCCAGCAGCCAAGATCGGGTCCTGAGGCTCCACTTT. The full variable domain, in which reference TRBV14 and TRBJ1-6 provide the parts outside the CDR3, is EAGVTQFPSHSVIEKGQTVTLRCDPISGHDNLYWYRRVMGKEIKFLLHFVKESKQDESGMPNNRFLAERTGGTYSTLKVQPAELEDSGVYFCASSQDRVLRLHFGNGTRLTVT.

The rearrangement links TRBV5-1 to TRBJ2-7; TRBD2 matches at 11 bases. V lost 0 bases, J lost 7 bases, and 9 bases stayed unmatched. This CDR3 comprises 16 residues. Germline-derived CDR1 and CDR2 are SGHRS and YFSETQ. The CDR3 nucleotides are TGCGCCAGCAGCTTGGTGTTAGCGGGAGGGAGTCGGGAGCAGTACTTC. Encoded protein: CASSLVLAGGSREQYF.

The chain combines TRBV6-1 with TRBJ2-1; 8 nucleotides line up with TRBD2. The trim removed 1 base at V and 1 base at J, leaving 0 bases unmatched. The CDR3 has 15 amino acids. Per germline, CDR1 MNHNS and CDR2 SASEGT. This CDR3 is CASSEVAGSYNEQFF. DNA for the CDR3: TGTGCCAGCAGTGAAGTAGCGGGATCCTACAATGAGCAGTTCTTC.

The chain uses TRBV6-2 or TRBV6-3 and TRBJ1-1; 7 bases line up with TRBD1. The CDR3 is 15 amino acids. Germline values: CDR1 MNHEY, CDR2 SVGEGT. V dropped 6 bases and J dropped 4; count of bases not matched to a gene: 11. CDR3 residues: CASRYPGTVTTEAFF. CDR3 sequence (DNA): TGTGCCAGCAGATACCCCGGGACAGTAACCACTGAAGCTTTCTTT.

This clone appeared a few times. This chain uses TRBV5-1 with TRBJ1-1; D is perhaps TRBD1 (5 bases). The length of the CDR3 is 14 residues. V gave up 4 bases and J gave up 10 bases, with 20 bases separating them. CDR1 is SGHRS and CDR2 is YFSETQ in the germline V gene. The CDR3 coding sequence is TGCGCCAGCAGCCCACCCGGGACTTCGGTGGGAGCTTTCTTT. It encodes CASSPPGTSVGAFF.